These 3 T cell receptor beta chains were sequenced from one sample in a study of siplizumab effects on memory and regulatory T cells. Only in-frame clones appear in the TCRdb table, and some are missing; sequencing was by immunoSEQ multiplex PCR. Of about 94,000 clones in the sample, approximately 95% were seen once. The sequenced material came from non-Treg CD4+ T cells sorted from blood. These receptors all stem from a human donor in good health.

This clone has just one count. J is TRBJ1-2 and V is TRBV30; D uncertain. Germline V gene sequence: CDR1 GTSNPN, CDR2 SVGIG (reference sequence). The CDR3 has 12 residues. V shed 4 bases and J shed 7 bases, with 13 bases lying between them. As DNA, the CDR3 is TGTGCCTGGATTTCCACTCCGGGTGGCTACACCTTC. It specifies CAWISTPGGYTF.

The genes are TRBV6-5 and TRBJ2-1; D is uncertain. Germline lookup yields CDR1 MNHEY and CDR2 SVGAGI. The CDR3 has 11 amino acids. V gave up 0 bases and J gave up 10 bases, with 4 bases separating them. The DNA for the CDR3 is TGTGCCAGCAGTTACTCTGAGGAGCAGTTCTTC. Amino acids: CASSYSEEQFF.

This clone was detected a few times. V gene TRBV5-1 combines with J gene TRBJ1-6, with D possibly being TRBD1 (5 bases). The germline CDR1 and CDR2 sequences are SGHRS and YFSETQ. CDR3 length: 16 amino acids. V lost 0 bases and J lost 7, with 14 bases in between. CDR3 bases: TGCGCCAGCAGCTTGGTGGCAGGGCATTCCAATTCACCCCTCCACTTT. Translation: CASSLVAGHSNSPLHF.